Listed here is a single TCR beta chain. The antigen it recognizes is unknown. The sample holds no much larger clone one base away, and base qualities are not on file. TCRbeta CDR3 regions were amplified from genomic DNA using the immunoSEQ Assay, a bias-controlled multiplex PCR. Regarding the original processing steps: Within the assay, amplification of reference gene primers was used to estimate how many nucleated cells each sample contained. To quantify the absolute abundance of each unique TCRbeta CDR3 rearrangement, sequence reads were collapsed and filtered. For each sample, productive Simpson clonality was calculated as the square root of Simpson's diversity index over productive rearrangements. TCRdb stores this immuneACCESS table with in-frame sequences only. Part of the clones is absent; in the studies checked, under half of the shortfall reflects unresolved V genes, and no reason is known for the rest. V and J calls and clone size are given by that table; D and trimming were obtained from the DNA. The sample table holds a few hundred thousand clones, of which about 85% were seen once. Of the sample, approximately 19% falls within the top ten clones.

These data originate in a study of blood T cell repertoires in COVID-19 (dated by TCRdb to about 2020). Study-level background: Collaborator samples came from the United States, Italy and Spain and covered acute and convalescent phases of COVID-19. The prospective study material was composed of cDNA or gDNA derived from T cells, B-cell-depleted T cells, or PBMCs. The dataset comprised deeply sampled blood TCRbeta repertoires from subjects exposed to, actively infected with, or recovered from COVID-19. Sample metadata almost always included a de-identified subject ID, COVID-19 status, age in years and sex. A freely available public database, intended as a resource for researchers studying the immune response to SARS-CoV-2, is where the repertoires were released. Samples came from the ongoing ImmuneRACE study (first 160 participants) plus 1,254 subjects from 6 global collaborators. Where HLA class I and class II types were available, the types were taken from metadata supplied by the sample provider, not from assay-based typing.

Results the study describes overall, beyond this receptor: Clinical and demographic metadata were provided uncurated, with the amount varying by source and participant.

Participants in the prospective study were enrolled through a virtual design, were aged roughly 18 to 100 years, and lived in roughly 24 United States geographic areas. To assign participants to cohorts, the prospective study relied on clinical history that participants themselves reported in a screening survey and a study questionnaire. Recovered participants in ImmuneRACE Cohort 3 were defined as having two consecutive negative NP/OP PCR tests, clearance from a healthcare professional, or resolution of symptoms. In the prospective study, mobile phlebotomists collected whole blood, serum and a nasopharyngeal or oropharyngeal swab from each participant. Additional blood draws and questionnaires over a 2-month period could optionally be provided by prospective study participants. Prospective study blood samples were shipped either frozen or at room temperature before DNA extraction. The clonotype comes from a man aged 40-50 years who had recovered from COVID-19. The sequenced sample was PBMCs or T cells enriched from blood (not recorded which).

The sequenced DNA: TGTGCCACAAGACAGGAACCTTCCTACGAGCAGTACTTC. Translated, this gives CATRQEPSYEQYF. The rearranged segments are TRBV19 and TRBJ2-7; the D gene is possibly TRBD1, with 6 bases matching. Trimming at the junction amounts to 10 bases on V and 1 base on J, and the germline ends lie 14 bases apart. Including the terminal cysteine and phenylalanine, the CDR3 comprises 13 residues. Of all the DNA, just the CDR3 is kept, 39 bases in frame from base 1. Via the germline V gene (reference sequence), CDR1 is LNHDA and CDR2 SQIVND.